Presented here are 17 T cell receptor beta chains from one specimen sequenced in a study of blood T cell repertoires in COVID-19 (dated by TCRdb to 2018 to 2020). Library preparation employed the immunoSEQ multiplex PCR assay. TCRdb took over this immuneACCESS table, retaining in-frame rearrangements with V and J assigned. Such tables are incomplete; in checked studies, under half of the missing clones stem from an unresolved V gene, and the remainder is unexplained. This sample is represented by approximately 31,000 clones; around 91% of them were singletons. The top ten constitute under 2% of the sample. The sequenced material came from peripheral blood. These receptors were obtained from a man aged 60 to 69 with active COVID-19.

The V call is TRBV11-3, the J call TRBJ1-2, with TRBD1 matching over 7 bases. Germline V lookup: CDR1 SGHNT, CDR2 YENEEA. V lost 5 bases to trimming and J lost 0 bases; unmatched junction nucleotides: 3. This CDR3 contains 14 residues. CDR3 protein: CASSLGQTNYGYTF. The CDR3 coding sequence is TGTGCCAGCAGCCTGGGACAGACTAACTATGGCTACACCTTC. The full variable domain, in which reference TRBV11-3 and TRBJ1-2 provide the parts outside the CDR3, is EAGVVQSPRYKIIEKKQPVAFWCNPISGHNTLYWYLQNLGQGPELLIRYENEEAVDDSQLPKDRFSAERLKGVDSTLKIQPAELGDSAVYLCASSLGQTNYGYTFGSGTRLTVV.

The rearrangement joins TRBV29-1 to TRBJ2-7; TRBD1 is a possible D gene (5 bases). The CDR3 sequence is 12 residues long. V lost 3 bases, J lost 0 bases, and 6 bases lay in between. From germline, CDR1 is SQVTM and CDR2 ANQGSEA. The CDR3 sequence is CSVEQGSYEQYF. The CDR3 nucleotides are TGCAGCGTTGAGCAGGGCTCCTACGAGCAGTACTTC.

The chain employs TRBV6-5 and TRBJ2-3, with 8 bases lining up with TRBD2. This CDR3 is 13 amino acids long. CDR1 is MNHEY, CDR2 SVGAGI, per germline. The V and J ends lost 8 bases and 4 bases, in that order; junction bases with no gene match: 5. CDR3 amino acids: CASRRGAADTQYF. The CDR3 bases are TGTGCCAGCCGGCGGGGGGCCGCAGATACGCAGTATTTT.

The chain recombines TRBV7-8 with TRBJ2-7, with a weak D call TRBD2 (6 bases). The CDR3 is made up of 14 amino acids. V was shortened by 6 bases and J by 4 bases, with 16 bases between the two germline ends. CDR1 is SGHVS, CDR2 FQNEAQ, per germline. The DNA for the CDR3 is TGTGCCAGCAGGAACATATTTGCGGGGTACGAGCAGTACTTC. Translating gives CASRNIFAGYEQYF.

V gene TRBV19 combines with J gene TRBJ1-2, with D possibly being TRBD1 (5 bases). Per germline, CDR1 LNHDA and CDR2 SQIVND (reference sequence). This CDR3 region has 13 residues. The V gene lost 5 bases and the J gene lost 6 bases, with 13 bases spanning the gap. The CDR3, as DNA: TGTGCCAGTAGTCACAGGCGCGCTGATGGCTACACCTTC. It translates to CASSHRRADGYTF.

This CDR3 is CASSLSPSYEQYF. CDR3 DNA: TGTGCCAGCAGCTTAAGTCCCAGCTACGAGCAGTACTTC. The chain combines TRBV7-3 with TRBJ2-7, with D hard to call. Trimming left V 1 base short and J 3 bases short, with 7 bases between. The CDR3 consists of 13 residues. The germline CDR1 and CDR2 sequences are SGHTA and FQGTGA.

The chain combines TRBV4-3 with TRBJ1-4, with unresolved D. V was cut by 0 bases and J by 8 bases, with 7 bases left in between. Germline CDR1 and CDR2: LGHNA and YSLEER. The CDR3 runs 13 residues. The chain's CDR3 is CASSQDRREKLFF. The CDR3 nucleotides read TGCGCCAGCAGCCAAGATAGGAGGGAAAAACTGTTTTTT.

The chain has TRBV7-3 and TRBJ2-2, with D perhaps matching TRBD1 (6 bases). CDR1 and CDR2 from the germline V gene are SGHTA and FQGTGA. The CDR3 sequence is 15 residues long. With 5 bases removed from V and 6 bases from J, the gap between germline ends came to 16 bases. CDR3 loop: CASSPLGQTAGELFF. In nucleotides, the CDR3 is TGTGCCAGCAGCCCCCTCGGACAGACGGCCGGGGAGCTGTTTTTT.

This clone was seen once. Written as DNA, the CDR3 is TGTGCCACCACGAATTTCCGGGACAGGGCGTTGCGCACTGAAGCTTTCTTT. Translated, it gives CATTNFRDRALRTEAFF. J is TRBJ1-1 and V is TRBV19, with 9 bases lining up with TRBD1. Germline-derived CDR1 and CDR2 are LNHDA and SQIVND (reference sequence). The CDR3 extends over 17 amino acids. The trim removed 10 bases at V and 4 bases at J, leaving 19 bases unmatched.

This clone was picked up one time. The chain links TRBV29-1 to TRBJ1-1; maybe TRBD1 (6 bases). Germline loops: CDR1 SQVTM, CDR2 ANQGSEA. Trimming shortened V by 6 bases and J by 1 base, and 12 bases separated the two germline ends. The CDR3 runs 13 residues. The CDR3 sequence is CSVRDTWNTEAFF. The CDR3 bases are TGCAGCGTCCGGGACACTTGGAACACTGAAGCTTTCTTT.

This clone has only a few counts. The chain joins TRBV5-1 to TRBJ2-3, with 8 nucleotides matching TRBD1. The CDR3 has 14 residues. Germline V gene lookup returns CDR1 SGHRS and CDR2 YFSETQ. With 4 bases clipped from V and 8 bases from J, the junction kept 9 bases outside the gene matches. CDR3 residues: CASSQGQVTGTQYF. CDR3 bases: TGCGCCAGCAGCCAGGGACAGGTCACTGGTACGCAGTATTTT.

This clone was observed a single time. This rearrangement joins TRBV3-1 (or the pseudogene TRBV3-2) to TRBJ2-7, with TRBD1 matching 8 bases. V trimming: 8 bases; J trimming: 5 bases; junction bases outside the gene matches: 8. The CDR3 has 13 residues. Germline V lookup: CDR1 LGHDT, CDR2 YNNKEL (reference sequence). In nucleotides, the CDR3 is TGTGCCAGCTCTTGGACAGGGAGCGACGAGCAGTACTTC. Translated: CASSWTGSDEQYF.

The CDR3 DNA reads as TGCGCCAGCAGCTTGTTCGCGACAGTCACCGGGGAGCTGTTTTTT. This gives the protein CASSLFATVTGELFF. The rearrangement joins TRBV5-1 to TRBJ2-2; perhaps TRBD1 as D (5 bases). Trimming removed 1 base from V and 4 bases from J, with 11 bases in between. CDR1 SGHRS and CDR2 YFSETQ come from the germline V gene. The CDR3 is made up of 15 amino acids.

The rearrangement joins TRBV6-1 to TRBJ2-3, with 8 bases that match TRBD2. There are 16 residues in the CDR3. Trimming removed 4 bases from V and 4 bases from J; junction bases left unmatched: 10. The germline V gene has CDR1 MNHNS and CDR2 SASEGT. Here the CDR3 reads CASSVRSGGRADTQYF. The DNA for the CDR3 is TGTGCCAGCAGTGTTCGGAGCGGGGGCCGGGCAGATACGCAGTATTTT.

In its sample, this clone was seen a few times. The chain carries TRBV12-5 and TRBJ1-5; 8 nucleotides match TRBD1. The CDR3 totals 14 residues. CDR1 and CDR2 (germline): LGHNT, FRNRAP. Unmatched junction bases numbered 8, after V lost 7 bases and J lost 6 bases. The CDR3 sequence: CASDPGQGGQPQHF. In DNA form, the CDR3 reads TGTGCTAGTGACCCCGGACAGGGAGGTCAGCCCCAGCATTTT.

The V call is TRBV19, the J call TRBJ2-2; 10 nucleotides align to TRBD2. The J segment lost 1 base and the V segment lost 7 bases, leaving 12 bases of the junction unmatched. The germline V gene encodes CDR1 LNHDA and CDR2 SQIVND (reference sequence). CDR3 length: 18 amino acids. DNA of the CDR3: TGTGCCAGTACCCCTCTCCTAGCGGGGGCCGTGAACACCGGGGAGCTGTTTTTT. Its translation: CASTPLLAGAVNTGELFF.

To note about this clone: This sample includes further DNA sequences coding for the same CDR3. This chain connects TRBV30 to TRBJ1-2; possible D gene TRBD1, 5 bases. Looked up from germline, CDR1 is GTSNPN and CDR2 is SVGIG (reference sequence). V was pared by 4 bases and J by 4 bases, with 7 bases between. The CDR3 loop spans 11 amino acids. This chain's CDR3 is CAWTGGYGYTF. The CDR3 nucleotides read TGTGCCTGGACCGGGGGCTATGGCTACACCTTC. Complete variable domain (other parts from reference TRBV30 and TRBJ1-2): SQTIHQWPATLVQPVGSPLSLECTVEGTSNPNLYWYRQAAGRGLQLLFYSVGIGQISSEVPQNLSASRPQDRQFILSSKKLLLSDSGFYLCAWTGGYGYTFGSGTRLTVV.